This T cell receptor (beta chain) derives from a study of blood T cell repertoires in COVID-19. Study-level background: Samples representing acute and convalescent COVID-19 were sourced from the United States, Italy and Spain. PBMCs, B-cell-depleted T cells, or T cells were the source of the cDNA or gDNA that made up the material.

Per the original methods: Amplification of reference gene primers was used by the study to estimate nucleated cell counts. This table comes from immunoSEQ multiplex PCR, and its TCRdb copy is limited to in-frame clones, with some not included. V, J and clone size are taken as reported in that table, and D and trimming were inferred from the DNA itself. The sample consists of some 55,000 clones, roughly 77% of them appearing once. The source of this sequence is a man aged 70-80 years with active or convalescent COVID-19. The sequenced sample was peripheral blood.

The CDR3 DNA reads as TGTGCTAGTGGTTTGGGTGACTATCAAGAGACCCAGTACTTC. It codes for CASGLGDYQETQYF. This chain links TRBV12-5 with TRBJ2-5; D might be TRBD2 (5 bases). CDR1 is LGHNT, CDR2 FRNRAP, per germline. The CDR3 is 14 residues long. Trimming pared 1 base from V and 2 bases from J, leaving 8 bases between.